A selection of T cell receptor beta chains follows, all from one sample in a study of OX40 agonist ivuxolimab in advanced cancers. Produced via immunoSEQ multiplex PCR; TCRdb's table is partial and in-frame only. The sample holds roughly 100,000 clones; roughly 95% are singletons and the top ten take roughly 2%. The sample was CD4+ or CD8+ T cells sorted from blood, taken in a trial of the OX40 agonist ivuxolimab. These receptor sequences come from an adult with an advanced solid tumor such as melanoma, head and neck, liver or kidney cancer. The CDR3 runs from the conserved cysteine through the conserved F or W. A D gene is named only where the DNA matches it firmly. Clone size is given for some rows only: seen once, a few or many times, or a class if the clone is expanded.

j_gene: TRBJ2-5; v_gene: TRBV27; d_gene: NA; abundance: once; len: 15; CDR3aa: CASSLSRTGGETQYF; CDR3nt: TGTGCCAGCAGTTTATCCCGGACTGGGGGAGAGACCCAGTACTTC
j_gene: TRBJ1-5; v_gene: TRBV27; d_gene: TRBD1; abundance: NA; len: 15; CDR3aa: CASSNLGQVNQPQHF; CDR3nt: TGTGCCAGCAGTAACCTCGGACAGGTCAATCAGCCCCAGCATTTT
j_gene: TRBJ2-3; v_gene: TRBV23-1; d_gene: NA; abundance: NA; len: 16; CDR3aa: CASSPTDRPGTDTQYF; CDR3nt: TGCGCCAGCAGTCCGACCGACAGACCAGGCACAGATACGCAGTATTTT
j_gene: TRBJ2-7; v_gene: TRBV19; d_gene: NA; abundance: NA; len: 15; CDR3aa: CASSRGSGRPYEQYF; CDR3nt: TGTGCCAGTAGTAGGGGGAGCGGAAGGCCCTACGAGCAGTACTTC
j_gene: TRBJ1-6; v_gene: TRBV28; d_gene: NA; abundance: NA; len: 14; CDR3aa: CASSWDTYNSPLHF; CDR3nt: TGTGCCAGCAGCTGGGACACTTATAATTCACCCCTCCACTTT
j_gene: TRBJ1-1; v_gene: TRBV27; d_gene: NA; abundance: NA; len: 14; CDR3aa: CASSRTAANTEAFF; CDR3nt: TGTGCCAGCAGCCGGACGGCCGCGAACACTGAAGCTTTCTTT
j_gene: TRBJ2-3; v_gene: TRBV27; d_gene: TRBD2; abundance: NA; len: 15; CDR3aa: CASTQGLASTDTQYF; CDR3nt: TGTGCCAGCACCCAGGGACTAGCGTCCACAGATACGCAGTATTTT
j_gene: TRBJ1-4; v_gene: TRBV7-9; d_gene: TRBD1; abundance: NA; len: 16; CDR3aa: CASSPTPTGGSEKLFF; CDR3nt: TGTGCCAGCAGCCCCACCCCCACAGGGGGAAGTGAAAAACTGTTTTTT
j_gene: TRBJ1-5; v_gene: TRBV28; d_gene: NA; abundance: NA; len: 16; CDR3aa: CASSLGRGMGNQPQHF; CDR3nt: TGTGCCAGCAGTTTGGGTCGGGGCATGGGCAATCAGCCCCAGCATTTT
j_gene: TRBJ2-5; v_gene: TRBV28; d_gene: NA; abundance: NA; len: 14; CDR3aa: CASSPVLTEETQYF; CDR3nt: TGTGCCAGCAGCCCCGTCCTGACCGAAGAGACCCAGTACTTC
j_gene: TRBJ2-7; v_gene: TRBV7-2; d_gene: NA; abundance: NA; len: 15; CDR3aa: CASSLTAGSRYEQYF; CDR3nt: TGTGCCAGCAGCTTAACTGCAGGGTCGCGCTACGAGCAGTACTTC
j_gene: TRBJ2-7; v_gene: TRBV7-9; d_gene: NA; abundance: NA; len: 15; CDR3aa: CASSPPRVPKYEQYF; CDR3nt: TGTGCCAGCAGCCCACCCCGGGTCCCTAAGTACGAGCAGTACTTC
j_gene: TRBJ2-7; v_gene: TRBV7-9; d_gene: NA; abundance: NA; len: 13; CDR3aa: CASSLGGDYEQYF; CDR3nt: TGTGCCAGCAGCTTAGGGGGAGACTACGAGCAGTACTTC
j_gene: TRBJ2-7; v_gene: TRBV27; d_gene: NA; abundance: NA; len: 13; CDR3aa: CASSLGQSYEQYF; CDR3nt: TGTGCCAGCAGTTTAGGTCAAAGCTACGAGCAGTACTTC
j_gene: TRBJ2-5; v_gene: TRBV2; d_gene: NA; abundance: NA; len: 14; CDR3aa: CARPGLVDPETQYF; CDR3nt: TGTGCCCGACCGGGACTCGTAGACCCCGAGACCCAGTACTTC
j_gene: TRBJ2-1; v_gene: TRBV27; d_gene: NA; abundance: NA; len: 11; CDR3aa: CASSNYNEQFF; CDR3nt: TGTGCCAGCAGTAACTACAATGAGCAGTTCTTC
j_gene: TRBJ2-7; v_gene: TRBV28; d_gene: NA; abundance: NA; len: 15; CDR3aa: CASTLGGPVSYEQYF; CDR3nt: TGTGCCAGCACCTTGGGGGGGCCGGTCTCTTACGAGCAGTACTTC
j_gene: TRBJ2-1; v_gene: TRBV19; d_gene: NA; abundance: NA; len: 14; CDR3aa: CASSIDLGAEEQFF; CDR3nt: TGTGCCAGTAGTATAGATCTCGGGGCTGAGGAGCAGTTCTTC
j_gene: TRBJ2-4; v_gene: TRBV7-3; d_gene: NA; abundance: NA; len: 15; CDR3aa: CASSLARGDKNIQYF; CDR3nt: TGTGCCAGCAGCTTAGCTCGGGGCGACAAAAACATTCAGTACTTC
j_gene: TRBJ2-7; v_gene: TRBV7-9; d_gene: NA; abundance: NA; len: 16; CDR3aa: CASTGFRERPPYEQYF; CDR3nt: TGTGCCAGCACCGGTTTTAGGGAAAGACCACCCTACGAGCAGTACTTC
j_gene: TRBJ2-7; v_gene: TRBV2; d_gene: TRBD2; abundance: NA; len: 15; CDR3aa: CASSAMTSGRASGNF; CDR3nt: TGTGCCAGCAGCGCGATGACTAGCGGGAGGGCCTCCGGTAACTTC
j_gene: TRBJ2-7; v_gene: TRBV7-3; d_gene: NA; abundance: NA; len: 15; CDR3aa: CASSLTTGDAYEQYF; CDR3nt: TGTGCTAGCAGCTTAACGACCGGGGACGCCTACGAGCAGTACTTC
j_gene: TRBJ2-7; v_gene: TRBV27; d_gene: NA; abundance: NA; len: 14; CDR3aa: CASSLGPIPGEQYF; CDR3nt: TGTGCCAGCAGTTTGGGACCCATCCCTGGCGAGCAGTACTTC
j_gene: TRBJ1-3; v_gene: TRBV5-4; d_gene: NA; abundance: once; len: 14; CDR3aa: CASSLDLSGNTIYF; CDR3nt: TGTGCCAGCAGCTTAGATCTATCTGGAAACACCATATATTTT
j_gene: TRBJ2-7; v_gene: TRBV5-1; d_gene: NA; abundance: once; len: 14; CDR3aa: CAGRPPRLLYEQYF; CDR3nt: TGCGCCGGGAGACCCCCCCGTCTGCTTTACGAGCAGTACTTC
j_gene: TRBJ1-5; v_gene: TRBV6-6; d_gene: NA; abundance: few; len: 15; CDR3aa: CASSYEGIGNQPQHF; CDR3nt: TGTGCCAGCAGTTATGAGGGAATTGGCAATCAGCCCCAGCATTTT
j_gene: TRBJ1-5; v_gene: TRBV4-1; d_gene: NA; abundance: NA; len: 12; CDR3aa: CASQGSNQPQHF; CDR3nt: TGCGCCAGCCAAGGGAGCAATCAGCCCCAGCATTTT
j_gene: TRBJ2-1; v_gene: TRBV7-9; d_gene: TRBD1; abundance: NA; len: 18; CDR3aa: CASGETLPTTYRGHEQFF; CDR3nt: TGTGCCAGCGGCGAGACTCTCCCCACCACTTACAGGGGCCATGAGCAGTTCTTC
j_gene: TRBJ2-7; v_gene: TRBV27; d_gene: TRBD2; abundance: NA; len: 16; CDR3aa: CASSSSLAGAYYEQYF; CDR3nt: TGTGCCAGCAGTTCGAGTCTAGCGGGAGCATACTACGAGCAGTACTTC
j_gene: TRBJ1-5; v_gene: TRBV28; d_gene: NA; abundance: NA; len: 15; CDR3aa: CASSFMGISNQPQHF; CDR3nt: TGTGCCAGCAGTTTTATGGGGATTAGCAATCAGCCCCAGCATTTT
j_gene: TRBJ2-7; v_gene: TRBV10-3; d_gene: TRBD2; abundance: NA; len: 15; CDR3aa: CAISVGGEASYEQYF; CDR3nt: TGTGCCATCAGTGTGGGAGGGGAGGCCTCCTACGAGCAGTACTTC
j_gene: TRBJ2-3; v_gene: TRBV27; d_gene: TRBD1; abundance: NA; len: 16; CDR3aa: CASSLTLSDREASQYF; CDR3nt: TGTGCCAGCAGTTTAACCCTCTCGGACAGGGAAGCCTCTCAGTATTTT
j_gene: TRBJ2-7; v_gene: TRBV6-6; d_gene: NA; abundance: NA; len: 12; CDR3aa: CASTTDRYEQYF; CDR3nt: TGTGCCAGCACCACCGACAGATACGAGCAGTACTTC
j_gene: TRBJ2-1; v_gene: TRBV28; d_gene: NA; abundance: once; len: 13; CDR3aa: CASLGPPYNEQFF; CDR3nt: TGTGCCAGTCTAGGGCCGCCCTACAATGAGCAGTTCTTC
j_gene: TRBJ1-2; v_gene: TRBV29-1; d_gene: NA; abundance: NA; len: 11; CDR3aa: CSVHAGYGYTF; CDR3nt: TGCAGCGTTCACGCCGGCTATGGCTACACCTTC
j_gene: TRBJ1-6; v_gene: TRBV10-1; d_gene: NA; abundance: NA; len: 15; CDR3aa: CAKRLTTAADSPLHF; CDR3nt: TGCGCCAAAAGGTTGACGACAGCGGCAGATTCACCCCTCCACTTT
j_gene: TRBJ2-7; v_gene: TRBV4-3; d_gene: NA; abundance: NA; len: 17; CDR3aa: CASSQDYHSTVAYEQYF; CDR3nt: TGCGCCAGCAGCCAAGATTATCACAGCACCGTCGCCTACGAGCAGTACTTC
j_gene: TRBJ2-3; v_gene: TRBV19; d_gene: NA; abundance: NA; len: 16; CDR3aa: CASSPRDTVRTDTQYF; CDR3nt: TGTGCCAGTAGTCCCCGGGACACGGTACGAACAGATACGCAGTATTTT
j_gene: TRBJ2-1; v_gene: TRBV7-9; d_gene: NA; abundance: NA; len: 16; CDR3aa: CASSLDEDREDNEQFF; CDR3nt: TGTGCCAGCAGCTTAGACGAAGACAGGGAGGACAATGAGCAGTTCTTC
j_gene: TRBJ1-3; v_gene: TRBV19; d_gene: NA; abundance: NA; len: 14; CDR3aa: CASSPDRFGNTIYF; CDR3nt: TGTGCCAGTAGTCCGGACAGATTTGGAAACACCATATATTTT
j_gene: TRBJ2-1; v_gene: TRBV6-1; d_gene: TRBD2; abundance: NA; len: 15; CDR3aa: CASSVLAGERNEQFF; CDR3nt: TGTGCCAGCAGTGTCCTAGCGGGGGAAAGGAATGAGCAGTTCTTC
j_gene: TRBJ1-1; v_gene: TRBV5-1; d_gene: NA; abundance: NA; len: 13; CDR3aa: CASRFERDTEAFF; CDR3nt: TGCGCCAGCAGGTTTGAAAGGGACACTGAAGCTTTCTTT
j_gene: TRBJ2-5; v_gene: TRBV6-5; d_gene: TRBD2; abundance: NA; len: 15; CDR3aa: CASSYLAGGGETQYF; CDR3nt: TGTGCCAGCAGTTACCTAGCGGGAGGCGGAGAGACCCAGTACTTC
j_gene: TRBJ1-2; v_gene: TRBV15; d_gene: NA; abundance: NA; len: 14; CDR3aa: CATSRDLQRYGYTF; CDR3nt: TGTGCCACCAGCAGAGATCTTCAGCGCTATGGCTACACCTTC
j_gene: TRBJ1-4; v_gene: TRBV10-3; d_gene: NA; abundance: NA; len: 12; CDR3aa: CAAGAEDEKLFF; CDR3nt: TGTGCCGCCGGGGCTGAAGACGAAAAACTGTTTTTT
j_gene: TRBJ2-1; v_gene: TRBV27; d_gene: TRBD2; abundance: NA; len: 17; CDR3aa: CASSLRGAGGPYNEQFF; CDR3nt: TGTGCCAGCAGTTTAAGGGGGGCGGGAGGGCCCTACAATGAGCAGTTCTTC
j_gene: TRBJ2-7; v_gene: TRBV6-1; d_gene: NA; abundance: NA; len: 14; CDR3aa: CASSAVGAGREQYF; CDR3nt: TGTGCCAGCAGTGCGGTTGGGGCGGGGCGCGAGCAGTACTTC
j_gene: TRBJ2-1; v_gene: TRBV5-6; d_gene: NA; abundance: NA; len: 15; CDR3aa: CASSLALARAHEQFF; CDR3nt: TGTGCCAGCAGCTTGGCGCTAGCGAGGGCCCATGAGCAGTTCTTC
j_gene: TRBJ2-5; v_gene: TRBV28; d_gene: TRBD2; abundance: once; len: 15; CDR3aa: CASSFAGGRGVAQYF; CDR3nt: TGTGCCAGCAGTTTCGCGGGGGGGCGGGGGGTGGCCCAGTACTTC